This T cell receptor (beta chain) was recovered during a study of blood T cell repertoires in COVID-19. The CDR3 has 14 amino acids. Germline V gene lookup returns CDR1 SEHNR and CDR2 FQNEAQ (reference sequence). Trimming removed 3 bases at V and 5 bases at J, with 11 bases between. Clones were read by immunoSEQ multiplex PCR, and TCRdb kept only the in-frame ones, dropping some. Altogether about 150,000 clones are present, about 76% being singletons, with the ten largest covering roughly 8.1%. Material: peripheral blood. V is TRBV7-9 and J is TRBJ2-1, with TRBD1 as a possible D gene (6 bases). This receptor was taken from a woman aged 60 to 75 with active or convalescent COVID-19. CDR3 coding DNA: TGTGCCAGCAGCTTCCGGGACACACACAATGAGCAGTTCTTC. Translated, it gives CASSFRDTHNEQFF. The whole variable domain, remainder taken from reference TRBV7-9 and TRBJ2-1, is DTGVSQNPRHKITKRGQNVTFRCDPISEHNRLYWYRQTLGQGPEFLTYFQNEAQLEKSRLLSDRFSAERPKGSFSTLEIQRTEQGDSAMYLCASSFRDTHNEQFFGPGTRLTVL.